This T cell receptor beta chain was recovered during a study of immune cell composition in non-small cell lung cancer. As regards this clone: Its antigen is not known.

The study, taken as a whole, reports: Adenocarcinomas with higher top tumour-associated clone frequency had more reactive TILs. Lung squamous cell carcinoma tumours had significantly higher top 10 clone scores and productive clonality than lung adenocarcinoma. No significant correlation existed between pack-years smoked and tumour clonality.

Trimming shortened V by 5 bases and J by 3 bases, and 10 bases separated the two germline ends. The V gene's germline CDR1 is SGHNT and CDR2 YENEEA. The CDR3 extends over 13 amino acids. Generated by immunoSEQ multiplex PCR, the TCRdb table keeps only in-frame clones and is missing some. The profile shows approximately 2,800 clones, 78% of them singletons. This sequence was found in a human donor with non-small cell lung cancer. The V gene is TRBV11-3, the J gene TRBJ2-5; D may be TRBD1 (6 bases). The sample taken for sequencing was lung tumor tissue. CDR3: CASSARGKETQYF. The CDR3, as DNA: TGTGCCAGCAGCGCAAGGGGGAAAGAGACCCAGTACTTC.